Following are 25 T cell receptor beta chains from one sample sequenced in a study of cytomegalovirus exposure and HLA in healthy donors. The PCR ran on 60 Vbeta and 13 Jbeta primers. The data were produced by immunoSEQ multiplex PCR, yet TCRdb's version contains in-frame clones alone and is incomplete. The sample shows approximately 190,000 clones, about 13% of them seen only once. Sequenced material: PBMCs. Receptors originate from a man aged 50 or older in good health and CMV-seropositive.

The gene calls are TRBV6-7 and TRBJ1-5; TRBD1 is a possible D gene (5 bases). TRBV6-7 qualifies as an ORF whose function is uncertain. Trimming took 0 bases from V and 1 from J, leaving 19 bases between them. This CDR3 has 19 amino acids. Here the CDR3 DNA reads TGTGCCAGCAGTTACTCTCCCGGGACTGAACTTGGGAGCAATCAGCCCCAGCATTTT. Translation: CASSYSPGTELGSNQPQHF.

This clone turned up a few times. This sequence joins TRBV30 and TRBJ1-5, with D perhaps matching TRBD1 (5 bases). Germline V lookup: CDR1 GTSNPN, CDR2 SVGIG (reference sequence). The V gene lost 4 bases and the J gene lost 7 bases, with 17 bases spanning the gap. This CDR3 is built from 14 residues. The CDR3 loop reads CAWNNQGTDQPQHF. CDR3 bases: TGTGCCTGGAATAATCAGGGAACGGACCAGCCCCAGCATTTT.

A few counts support this clone. The gene calls are TRBV5-1 and TRBJ2-5, with D unresolved. Trimming removed 6 bases from V and 1 base from J, with 13 bases in between. Germline-derived CDR1 and CDR2 are SGHRS and YFSETQ. This CDR3 has 14 amino acids. The CDR3 sequence is CASNDGGFQETQYF. In nucleotides, the CDR3 is TGCGCCAGCAACGACGGCGGTTTCCAAGAGACCCAGTACTTC.

The chain carries TRBV2 and TRBJ2-5, with TRBD2 identical over 8 bases. V was pared by 8 bases and J by 2 bases, with 4 bases of the junction left unmatched. The germline V gene has CDR1 SNHLY and CDR2 FYNNEI. CDR3 length equals 13 residues. The CDR3 here is CASGGGIQETQYF. The CDR3 DNA follows: TGTGCCAGCGGCGGGGGGATACAAGAGACCCAGTACTTC.

This clone appeared a few times. The chain carries TRBV27 and TRBJ1-4; TRBD1 matches 8 bases. The J segment lost 10 bases and the V segment lost 6 bases, leaving 10 bases of the junction unmatched. The CDR3 consists of 14 residues. Looked up from germline, CDR1 is MNHEY and CDR2 is SMNVEV (reference sequence). The chain's CDR3 is CASSRRTGKGKLFF. In DNA form, the CDR3 reads TGTGCCAGCAGCCGCCGGACAGGGAAGGGAAAACTGTTTTTT.

This clone turned up a few times. The chain employs TRBV6-5 and TRBJ2-7; possibly TRBD1 for D (6 bases). Trimming removed 2 bases at V and 7 bases at J, with 15 bases between. In germline, CDR1 is MNHEY, CDR2 SVGAGI. This CDR3 has 14 residues. CDR3 in amino acids: CASSYGQGLGEQYF. The CDR3 DNA sequence: TGTGCCAGCAGTTACGGCCAGGGGCTGGGGGAGCAGTACTTC.

V and J are TRBV11-2 and TRBJ2-1; 8 positions agree with TRBD1. V lost 5 bases, J lost 1 base, and 7 bases stayed unmatched. Per germline, CDR1 SGHAT and CDR2 FQNNGV. The CDR3 covers 16 residues. This CDR3 reads CASSPWTGLSYNEQFF. CDR3 DNA sequence: TGTGCCAGCAGCCCATGGACAGGGCTATCCTACAATGAGCAGTTCTTC. The full variable domain, with the rest looked up from reference TRBV11-2 and TRBJ2-1, is EAGVAQSPRYKIIEKRQSVAFWCNPISGHATLYWYQQILGQGPKLLIQFQNNGVVDDSQLPKDRFSAERLKGVDSTLKIQPAKLEDSAVYLCASSPWTGLSYNEQFFGPGTRLTVL.

This clone occurred a few times. The chain is built from TRBV5-6 and TRBJ1-3, with a weak D call TRBD1 (6 bases). V lost 4 bases, J lost 0 bases, and 14 bases lay in between. Germline V CDR1 and CDR2: SGHDT, YYEEEE. This CDR3 region has 16 residues. The CDR3 coding sequence is TGTGCCAGCAGCGCCCGACAGGTGCTCTCTGGAAACACCATATATTTT. Its translation: CASSARQVLSGNTIYF.

The V and J genes are TRBV6-1 and TRBJ2-5, with 10 bases lining up with TRBD2. V was pared by 0 bases and J by 5 bases, with 6 bases of the junction left unmatched. In germline, CDR1 is MNHNS, CDR2 SASEGT. The CDR3 is 16 amino acids. CDR3 in amino acids: CASSEASGGAVETQYF. CDR3 DNA sequence: TGTGCCAGCAGTGAAGCCAGCGGGGGGGCCGTCGAGACCCAGTACTTC.

This chain connects TRBV7-3 to TRBJ1-1, with TRBD1 matching 7 bases. CDR1 and CDR2 (germline): SGHTA, FQGTGA. V was pared by 5 bases and J by 3 bases, with 6 bases of the junction left unmatched. The CDR3 sequence is 14 residues long. The CDR3: CASSLDRVDTEAFF. The CDR3 nucleotides are TGTGCCAGCAGCCTCGACAGGGTAGACACTGAAGCTTTCTTT.

The V call is TRBV11-2, the J call TRBJ2-7; 7 bases fit TRBD2. Germline V gene sequence: CDR1 SGHAT, CDR2 FQNNGV. Trimming at V came to 2 bases and at J to 6 bases, leaving 13 bases not matched to a gene. The CDR3 is made up of 16 amino acids. The CDR3 sequence: CASSLLAVGRGIEQYF. The CDR3 DNA follows: TGTGCCAGCAGCTTACTTGCAGTTGGGCGGGGGATCGAGCAGTACTTC.

J is TRBJ2-5 and V is TRBV5-1; 11 nucleotides agree with TRBD1. The DNA end is a closer match to TRBJ2-7, so the J assignment may be wrong. CDR1 and CDR2 from the germline V gene are SGHRS and YFSETQ. This CDR3 spans 15 amino acids. This CDR3 reads CASSFGGQGGGEQYF. In nucleotides, the CDR3 is TGCGCCAGCAGCTTCGGGGGACAGGGGGGTGGCGAGCAGTACTTC.

The rearrangement links TRBV6-6 to TRBJ1-1, with D tentatively TRBD1 (5 bases). Looked up from germline, CDR1 is MNHNY and CDR2 is SVGAGI (reference sequence). This CDR3 contains 16 residues. The V end was cut by 5 bases, the J end by 1 base, with 17 bases between. CDR3 sequence: CASSPAAGWRNTEAFF. The CDR3 region has the DNA TGTGCCAGCAGTCCCGCGGCAGGGTGGAGGAACACTGAAGCTTTCTTT.

The gene calls are TRBV11-3 and TRBJ1-3, with a tentative D call TRBD1 (5 bases). Trimming shortened V by 5 bases and J by 8 bases, and 13 bases separated the two germline ends. CDR3 length: 13 residues. The germline gives CDR1 SGHNT, CDR2 YENEEA. This chain's CDR3 is CASSPYWGDTIYF. The CDR3 DNA sequence: TGTGCCAGCAGCCCCTATTGGGGGGACACCATATATTTT. Looking up the rest from reference TRBV11-3 and TRBJ1-3 gives the full variable domain: EAGVVQSPRYKIIEKKQPVAFWCNPISGHNTLYWYLQNLGQGPELLIRYENEEAVDDSQLPKDRFSAERLKGVDSTLKIQPAELGDSAVYLCASSPYWGDTIYFGEGSWLTVV.

This sequence joins TRBV5-6 and TRBJ2-7; TRBD1 might be the D (7 bases). This CDR3 has 15 residues. With 4 bases removed from V and 1 base from J, the gap between germline ends came to 15 bases. Looked up from germline, CDR1 is SGHDT and CDR2 is YYEEEE. The chain's CDR3 is CASSGGGFFSYEQYV. The CDR3, as DNA: TGTGCCAGCAGCGGAGGGGGCTTTTTTTCCTACGAGCAGTACGTC.

This rearrangement joins TRBV5-6 to TRBJ2-5, with D hard to call. Trimming removed 2 bases from V and 2 bases from J, with 7 bases in between. CDR3 length: 13 residues. Germline V gene sequence: CDR1 SGHDT, CDR2 YYEEEE. The CDR3 is CASSFSGQETQYF. In nucleotides, the CDR3 is TGTGCCAGCAGCTTCTCAGGTCAAGAGACCCAGTACTTC.

The chain joins TRBV27 to TRBJ1-4; 7 bases line up with TRBD1. Germline loops: CDR1 MNHEY, CDR2 SMNVEV (reference sequence). The CDR3 is made up of 15 amino acids. The ends lost 6 bases at V and 5 bases at J; junction bases unmatched: 9. The CDR3 sequence is CASSPTAGGNEKLFF. CDR3 in DNA: TGTGCCAGCAGCCCTACCGCAGGGGGGAATGAAAAACTGTTTTTT.

This clone was observed a few times. The J gene is TRBJ2-2, the V gene TRBV30; the D gene is possibly TRBD1 (6 bases). V was clipped by 3 bases and J by 1 base, with 9 bases between them. This CDR3 is 14 amino acids long. The V gene's germline CDR1 is GTSNPN and CDR2 SVGIG (reference sequence). The CDR3 sequence: CAWRKGENTGELFF. The CDR3 region has the DNA TGTGCCTGGAGGAAGGGGGAGAACACCGGGGAGCTGTTTTTT.

The chain is built from TRBV7-9 and TRBJ1-1, with D possibly being TRBD1 (5 bases). CDR1 is SEHNR and CDR2 is FQNEAQ in the germline V gene (reference sequence). Trimming took 5 bases from V and 3 from J, leaving 10 bases between them. This CDR3 comprises 13 residues. The CDR3 loop is CASSPTEYTEAFF. The CDR3 DNA is TGTGCCAGCAGCCCGACAGAATACACTGAAGCTTTCTTT.

There are a few counts of this clone. The V and J genes are TRBV2 and TRBJ2-5, with TRBD1 matching 8 bases. Germline values: CDR1 SNHLY, CDR2 FYNNEI. V gave up 6 bases and J gave up 3 bases; unmatched junction bases: 3. The CDR3 consists of 13 residues. CDR3 bases: TGTGCCAGCAGCTCGGACAGGGAAGAGACCCAGTACTTC. Its translation is CASSSDREETQYF.

This clone was counted between two and nine times. This chain joins TRBV6-6 and TRBJ2-5; TRBD2 matches 7 bases. Per germline, CDR1 MNHNY and CDR2 SVGAGI (reference sequence). The CDR3 contains 12 residues. Losses at the gene ends were 6 bases for V and 4 bases for J; bases not matched to a gene: 2. CDR3 bases: TGTGCCAGCAGCTCGGGGGGAGAGACCCAGTACTTC. This codes for CASSSGGETQYF.

Concerning this clone itself: Its ends do not fully match the called genes, so a read error is possible. Other DNA sequences in the same sample also yield this CDR3. The chain recombines TRBV9 with TRBJ2-2; tentative D call: TRBD2 (6 bases). In germline, CDR1 is SGDLS, CDR2 YYNGEE. This CDR3 is built from 12 residues. The CDR3 coding sequence is TGCGCCAGCAGCCGGGGGACCGGGGAGCTGTTTTTT. This gives the protein CASSRGTGELFF.

Comments on this clone: Other DNA sequences in this specimen translate into the identical CDR3. The chain is built from TRBV7-2 and TRBJ2-1; TRBD2 aligns across 8 bases. Germline V gene lookup returns CDR1 SGHTA and CDR2 FQGNSA. Losses at the gene ends were 0 bases for V and 3 bases for J; bases not matched to a gene: 1. This CDR3 has 15 amino acids. The CDR3 DNA is TGTGCCAGCAGCTTAGCTAGCGGGAACTACAATGAGCAGTTCTTC. Its protein is CASSLASGNYNEQFF.

The chain uses TRBV27 and TRBJ1-5; D may be TRBD1 (6 bases). There are 14 residues in the CDR3. Germline CDR1 reads MNHEY; CDR2 reads SMNVEV (reference sequence). With 6 bases removed from V and 5 bases from J, the gap between germline ends came to 14 bases. CDR3 loop: CASRPWQGYQPQHF. CDR3 bases: TGTGCCAGCAGACCGTGGCAGGGGTATCAGCCCCAGCATTTT.

This chain connects TRBV12-2 to TRBJ1-1. TRBV12-2 is listed as a pseudogene. The CDR3 loop spans 14 amino acids. The CDR3 protein is CASRLGTGETEAFF. The CDR3 bases are TGTGCAAGTCGCTTAGGAACTGGGGAGACTGAAGCTTTCTTT.